These T cell receptor beta chains were read from a single sample in a study of blood T cell repertoires in COVID-19. The table came from immunoSEQ multiplex PCR; TCRdb's copy has only in-frame clones and leaves some out. The table has about 530,000 clones, around 90% seen once. Sequencing was done on a sample of peripheral blood. All receptors come from a woman between 45 and 60 years old with COVID-19, enrolled during active disease. The CDR3 runs from the conserved cysteine through the conserved F or W. D genes are given only for firm matches. Clone size is stated in some rows and not others, as once, few, many or a class when expanded.

cdr3_nt cdr3_aa v_call d_call j_call clone_size
TGCGCCAGCAGCTTGGATGGGCTTCCGGACAGGGGAGGAGAGACCCAGTACTTC CASSLDGLPDRGGETQYF TRBV5-1 TRBD1 TRBJ2-5 NA
TGCAGCGTTTTTGGACAGGGTCAAGGTCTATACAATGAGCAGTTCTTC CSVFGQGQGLYNEQFF TRBV29-1 TRBD1 TRBJ2-1 NA
TGTGCCACCAGTGACCAACGGACAGGTTACACCTTC CATSDQRTGYTF TRBV24-1 TRBD1 TRBJ1-2 NA
TGTGCCAGCAGCTTAGGTTCGGGGTTTCGGGAGCAGTACTTC CASSLGSGFREQYF TRBV7-8 NA TRBJ2-7 NA
TGTGCCACCAGTGATTCCAGGGGGCTGGGCGGGGAGCTGTTTTTT CATSDSRGLGGELFF TRBV24-1 TRBD1 TRBJ2-2 NA
TGTGCCAGCAGTGACAGCGGCAATCAGCCCCAGCATTTT CASSDSGNQPQHF TRBV12-3/TRBV12-4 NA TRBJ1-5 few
TGTGCCAGCAGCGTGACCCCGCTGGGAGGGGGCACTGAAGCTTTCTTT CASSVTPLGGGTEAFF TRBV9 NA TRBJ1-1 NA
TGTGCCAGCAGCCAAGGTATTTACAGCTACGAGCAGTACTTC CASSQGIYSYEQYF TRBV3-1/TRBV3-2 NA TRBJ2-7 NA
TGCGCCAGCAGGCGCGGGGTTAGCACAGATACGCAGTATTTT CASRRGVSTDTQYF TRBV5-1 NA TRBJ2-3 NA
TGTGCCAGCAGCCAAGTGACAGGGGATTCACCCCTCCACTTT CASSQVTGDSPLHF TRBV3-1/TRBV3-2 TRBD1 TRBJ1-6 NA
TGCGCCAGCAGCCCCGAACCCCAGGGGGCCCGCTCTGGAAACACCATATATTTT CASSPEPQGARSGNTIYF TRBV5-1 TRBD1 TRBJ1-3 NA
TGTGCCAGTAGTCACCGGGACAGGGTCTCCACCGGGGAGCTGTTTTTT CASSHRDRVSTGELFF TRBV19 TRBD1 TRBJ2-2 NA
TGTGCCAGCAACCCACAGGGCTCTAATCAGCCCCAGCATTTT CASNPQGSNQPQHF TRBV28 NA TRBJ1-5 NA
TGTGCCAGCAGCCCCTTGGGCCCGCCCACTGAAGCTTTCTTT CASSPLGPPTEAFF TRBV5-5 NA TRBJ1-1 NA